What follows describes a single T cell receptor (beta chain). Clones were sequenced by immunoSEQ multiplex PCR, and TCRdb holds only the in-frame ones, with some missing. The repertoire has around 110,000 clones, roughly 78% of them found once; the top ten carry more than 15%. The sample originates from a study of blood T cell repertoires in COVID-19. Overall study: PBMCs, B-cell-depleted T cells, or T cells provided the cDNA or gDNA that made up the material.

The length of the CDR3 is 14 residues. Germline lookup yields CDR1 SGHTA and CDR2 FQGNSA. V dropped 5 bases and J dropped 2 bases, with 12 bases sitting between them. The origin of this receptor is a man aged 60 to 75 with active or convalescent COVID-19. This chain uses TRBV7-2 with TRBJ2-5, with D perhaps TRBD1 (6 bases). The specimen sequenced was peripheral blood. The CDR3 spells CASSPRTVQETQYF. Written as DNA, the CDR3 is TGTGCCAGCAGCCCCCGGACAGTTCAAGAGACCCAGTACTTC. Supplemented by reference TRBV7-2 and TRBJ2-5, the full variable domain reads GAGVSQSPSNKVTEKGKDVELRCDPISGHTALYWYRQSLGQGLEFLIYFQGNSAPDKSGLPSDRFSAERTGGSVSTLTIQRTQQEDSAVYLCASSPRTVQETQYFGPGTRLLVL.